The next 8 T cell receptor beta chains were all read from a single sample in a study of neurological immune-mediated disorders. TCRdb analysed the 5' RACE reads with MiXCR anew, one entry per CDR3 protein. The sample includes more than 50,000 distinct CDR3 sequences, about 4.2% seen only once; the top ten take under 1.5%. Material: PBMCs. All receptors derive from a man in his thirties or forties with multiple sclerosis.

Many counts were recorded for this clonotype. The CDR3 reads CASSDPEGQVSTDTQYF. The CDR3 DNA sequence: TGTGCCAGCAGCGACCCCGAAGGACAGGTTAGCACAGATACGCAGTATTTT. This rearrangement joins TRBV3-1 to TRBJ2-3, with 7 nucleotides matching TRBD1. The CDR3 has 17 amino acids. Germline V gives CDR1 LGHDT, CDR2 YNNKEL (reference sequence). J gave up 0 bases and V 5 bases, and 11 bases lay outside the gene matches.

This clonotype has a count of ten or more. V gene TRBV6-2 or TRBV6-3 combines with J gene TRBJ2-7, with 14 bases fitting TRBD2. The V segment lost 7 bases and the J segment 6 bases; nucleotides outside the gene matches: 14. This CDR3 is 17 amino acids long. Germline lookup yields CDR1 MNHEY and CDR2 SVGEGT. CDR3 in amino acids: CASKYGGLAGDSGEQYF. The CDR3 coding sequence is TGTGCCAGCAAATACGGGGGACTAGCGGGGGACAGCGGCGAGCAGTACTTC.

This clonotype occurred many times. The V and J genes are TRBV12-3 or TRBV12-4 and TRBJ2-5; 9 bases are a match to TRBD1. V lost 6 bases, J lost 5 bases, and 4 bases stayed unmatched. This CDR3 has 13 residues. This CDR3 reads CASSPTGGETQYF. CDR3 nucleotides: TGTGCCAGCAGCCCGACAGGGGGGGAGACCCAGTACTTC.

At least ten counts were recorded for this clonotype. The chain uses TRBV3-1 and TRBJ1-6; D gene uncertain. The germline gives CDR1 LGHDT, CDR2 YNNKEL (reference sequence). The V gene lost 2 bases and the J gene lost 5 bases, with 16 bases spanning the gap. The CDR3 spans 17 residues. CDR3 loop: CASSQFGRKLHNSPLHF. The CDR3 DNA follows: TGTGCCAGCAGCCAATTTGGACGGAAGCTTCATAATTCACCCCTCCACTTT.

This clonotype appeared a few times. The chain combines TRBV3-1 with TRBJ1-1; no reliable D call. CDR1 is LGHDT, CDR2 YNNKEL, per germline (reference sequence). The CDR3 is 14 residues long. V gave up 4 bases and J gave up 2 bases, with 11 bases separating them. CDR3 sequence: CASSPSSSNTEAFF. The CDR3 nucleotides are TGTGCCAGCAGCCCTTCAAGTTCAAACACTGAAGCTTTCTTT.

This clonotype came up a few times. The gene calls are TRBV5-1 and TRBJ2-3; no reliable D call. The V gene lost 4 bases and the J gene lost 2 bases, with 11 bases spanning the gap. The CDR3 is 14 amino acids. The germline gives CDR1 SGHRS, CDR2 YFSETQ. CDR3 DNA: TGCGCCAGCAGCCCGGGTATTTCCACAGATACGCAGTATTTT. This encodes CASSPGISTDTQYF.

This clonotype was detected ten times or more. The chain has TRBV4-1 and TRBJ2-7; a weak D match, TRBD1 (5 bases). From germline, CDR1 is MGHRA and CDR2 YSYEKL. V lost 0 bases and J lost 5, with 17 bases in between. CDR3 size: 16 residues. The CDR3 loop is CASSQELGRTGDEQYF. CDR3 DNA: TGCGCCAGCAGCCAAGAACTCGGCCGCACAGGAGACGAGCAGTACTTC.

This clonotype showed up many times. This sequence joins TRBV6-5 and TRBJ1-1; D is unresolved. CDR3 size: 13 residues. Germline lookup yields CDR1 MNHEY and CDR2 SVGAGI. The V end lost 0 bases, the J end lost 4 bases, and 6 bases lay between the germline ends. The CDR3 DNA follows: TGTGCCAGCAGTTACTCCTGGGGCACTGAAGCTTTCTTT. It specifies CASSYSWGTEAFF.